These 13 T cell receptor beta chains were sequenced from one sample in a study of CD8+ T cells in alopecia areata (dated by TCRdb to the late 2010s). The library came from the immunoSEQ multiplex PCR assay. To provide template for TCR sequencing, every sample had RNA extracted and reverse transcribed into cDNA. Held by TCRdb, this immuneACCESS table contains in-frame sequences only and omits some clones. Under half of the omission traces to an unresolved V gene where checked; the cause of the rest is unknown. In all, the sample holds about 120,000 clones, and approximately 59% of those were seen once. The top ten constitute more than 25% of the sample. What this sample's time point label stands for: about 4 weeks on oral tofacitinib. The treatment or condition tag for this specimen amounts to: oral pan-JAK inhibitor, 5-10 mg twice daily. The material was CD8+ T cells sorted from blood, obtained at week 4, from a patient treated with tofacitinib. The receptor source for this set is a human donor with alopecia areata.

This clone came up a few times. This rearrangement joins TRBV5-6 to TRBJ2-7; possible D gene TRBD2, 7 bases. The CDR3 has 15 amino acids. Germline loops: CDR1 SGHDT, CDR2 YYEEEE. Trimming took off 2 bases at V and 3 bases at J, with 15 bases between the two ends. In DNA form, the CDR3 reads TGTGCCAGCAGCTTCGCGGGGGCTCAGGACTACGAGCAGTACTTC. It codes for CASSFAGAQDYEQYF.

The chain couples TRBV29-1 to TRBJ1-2; the D is unclear. Per the germline V gene, CDR1 is SQVTM and CDR2 is ANQGSEA. V was pared by 3 bases and J by 4 bases, with 21 bases between. CDR3 length: 16 amino acids. This CDR3 is CSVDGGHGEWVYGYTF. CDR3 nucleotides: TGCAGCGTTGATGGCGGCCACGGGGAGTGGGTCTATGGCTACACCTTC.

The chain couples TRBV30 to TRBJ1-2, with D unresolved. Deletions cut 7 bases from V and 3 bases from J, with 18 bases between. The CDR3 spans 14 residues. The germline gives CDR1 GTSNPN, CDR2 SVGIG (reference sequence). CDR3 region: CASPPTGGDYGYTF. CDR3 DNA: TGTGCCTCTCCACCTACGGGAGGCGACTATGGCTACACCTTC. The variable domain in full, with the rest retrieved from reference TRBV30 and TRBJ1-2, is SQTIHQWPATLVQPVGSPLSLECTVEGTSNPNLYWYRQAAGRGLQLLFYSVGIGQISSEVPQNLSASRPQDRQFILSSKKLLLSDSGFYLCASPPTGGDYGYTFGSGTRLTVV.

A few counts support this clone. CDR3 bases: TGTGCCAGCAGTGACTCTTCTAGCGGGGGGATCCATGAGCAGTTCTTC. It encodes CASSDSSSGGIHEQFF. The V gene is TRBV6-4, the J gene TRBJ2-1, with 11 bases fitting TRBD2. The CDR3 runs to 16 residues. The V segment lost 0 bases and the J segment 8 bases; nucleotides outside the gene matches: 6. Germline CDR1 MRHNA, CDR2 SNTAGT.

The J gene is TRBJ1-2, the V gene TRBV20-1, with D perhaps TRBD1 (5 bases). Germline lookup yields CDR1 DFQATT and CDR2 SNEGSKA (reference sequence). Trimming stripped 3 bases from V and 6 bases from J, with 8 bases between. This CDR3 is built from 11 residues. The CDR3 loop is CSARGGHGYTF. As DNA, the CDR3 is TGCAGTGCTAGGGGGGGTCATGGCTACACCTTC.

This sequence joins TRBV6-5 and TRBJ2-1; 15 bases are a match to TRBD2. With 5 bases clipped from V and 12 bases from J, the junction kept 5 bases outside the gene matches. The germline V gene has CDR1 MNHEY and CDR2 SVGAGI. The CDR3 totals 14 residues. CDR3 in DNA: TGTGCCAGCAGTACCGGACTAGCGGGGGGGCCGCAGTTCTTC. Its translation: CASSTGLAGGPQFF.

This rearrangement joins TRBV30 to TRBJ2-7; TRBD2 matches 11 bases. V lost 1 base, J lost 5 bases, and 4 bases stayed unmatched. CDR1 and CDR2 (germline): GTSNPN, SVGIG (reference sequence). The CDR3 is 14 amino acids. The CDR3 sequence is CAWSGSGGADEQYF. The CDR3, as DNA: TGTGCCTGGAGTGGTAGCGGGGGGGCCGACGAGCAGTACTTC.

The chain has TRBV15 and TRBJ2-1, with D perhaps matching TRBD2 (5 bases). Between the trimmed V and J ends, which lost 0 bases and 10 bases, there was a span of 7 bases. The germline CDR1 and CDR2 sequences are LNHNV and YYDKDF (reference sequence). The CDR3 runs 12 residues. In nucleotides, the CDR3 is TGTGCCACCAGCAGAGATTCGGGGGAGCAGTTCTTC. Its translation is CATSRDSGEQFF.

The rearrangement joins TRBV5-4 to TRBJ1-6; D is unclear. Deletions cut 4 bases from V and 6 bases from J, with 8 bases between. The CDR3 contains 13 residues. The germline gives CDR1 SGHNT, CDR2 YYREEE (reference sequence). The CDR3 loop reads CASSGDGNSPLHF. The CDR3 region has the DNA TGTGCCAGCAGCGGCGACGGTAATTCACCCCTCCACTTT.

In DNA, the CDR3 is TGTGCCAGCAGCTTTGGCAATGAGCAGTTCTTC. This translates into CASSFGNEQFF. The V and J genes are TRBV5-6 and TRBJ2-1; D call uncertain. Germline CDR1 is SGHDT and CDR2 is YYEEEE. With 2 bases removed from V and 6 bases from J, the gap between germline ends came to 3 bases. The CDR3 covers 11 residues.

This clone appeared a few times. The J gene is TRBJ2-1, the V gene TRBV19, with TRBD1 as a possible D gene (6 bases). Germline V lookup: CDR1 LNHDA, CDR2 SQIVND (reference sequence). There are 15 residues in the CDR3. The ends were cut back, 1 base at V and 0 bases at J, with 7 bases in the middle. CDR3 sequence (DNA): TGTGCCAGTAGTATAGCGGACAGCTCCTACAATGAGCAGTTCTTC. It translates to CASSIADSSYNEQFF.

The V gene is TRBV28, the J gene TRBJ2-7; TRBD2 aligns across 9 bases. J was trimmed by 5 bases and V by 5 bases; bases with no gene match: 4. Germline V gene sequence: CDR1 MDHEN, CDR2 SYDVKM. The CDR3 length is 13 residues. This CDR3 reads CASSVGLANEQYF. DNA for the CDR3: TGTGCCAGCAGTGTAGGACTAGCGAACGAGCAGTACTTC.

This rearrangement joins TRBV5-6 to TRBJ2-7, with D tentatively TRBD1 or TRBD2 (5 bases each). The CDR3 is 14 amino acids. Looked up from germline, CDR1 is SGHDT and CDR2 is YYEEEE. The ends were cut back, 4 bases at V and 2 bases at J, with 13 bases in the middle. Here the CDR3 DNA reads TGTGCCAGCAGCGTCCGGGACGCCACCTACGAGCAGTACTTC. Encoded protein: CASSVRDATYEQYF.